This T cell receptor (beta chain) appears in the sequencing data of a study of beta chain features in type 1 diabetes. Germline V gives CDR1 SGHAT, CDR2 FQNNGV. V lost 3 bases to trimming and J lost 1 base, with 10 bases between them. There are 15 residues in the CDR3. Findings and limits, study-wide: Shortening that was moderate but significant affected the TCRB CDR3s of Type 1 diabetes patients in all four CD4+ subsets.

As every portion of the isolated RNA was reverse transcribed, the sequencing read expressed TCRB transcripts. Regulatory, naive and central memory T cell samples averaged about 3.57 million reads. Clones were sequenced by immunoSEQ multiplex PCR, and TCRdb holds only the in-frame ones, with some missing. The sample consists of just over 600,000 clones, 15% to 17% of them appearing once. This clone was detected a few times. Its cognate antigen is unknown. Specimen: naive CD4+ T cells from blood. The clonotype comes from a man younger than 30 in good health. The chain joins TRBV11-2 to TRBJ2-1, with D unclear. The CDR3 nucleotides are TGTGCCAGCAGCTTGCCTGGTTCTTCCTACAATGAGCAGTTCTTC. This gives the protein CASSLPGSSYNEQFF.